The rows below give T cell receptor beta chains drawn from one sample of a study of blood T cell repertoires in COVID-19. Clones were read by immunoSEQ multiplex PCR, and TCRdb kept only the in-frame ones, dropping some. The top ten hold roughly 6.7% of the sample, which has roughly 57,000 clones, about 87% seen once. Sequences were obtained from peripheral blood. These receptors were obtained from a man in his fifties or sixties with active or convalescent COVID-19. The CDR3 runs from the conserved cysteine through the conserved F or W. Fields, in order: V gene, J gene, D gene, CDR3 protein, CDR3 DNA. D genes are given only for firm matches.

v_gene: TRBV2; j_gene: TRBJ2-3; d_gene: NA; CDR3aa: CASSDFGTKSTDTQYF; CDR3nt: TGTGCCAGCAGTGATTTTGGCACGAAAAGCACAGATACGCAGTATTTT
v_gene: TRBV18; j_gene: TRBJ1-4; d_gene: TRBD1; CDR3aa: CASSRSVGQPNEKLFF; CDR3nt: TGTGCCAGCTCACGGAGTGTGGGACAGCCTAATGAAAAACTGTTTTTT
v_gene: TRBV7-2; j_gene: TRBJ2-7; d_gene: TRBD1; CDR3aa: CASSSLGTGYEQYF; CDR3nt: TGTGCCAGCAGCTCCCTCGGGACAGGGTACGAGCAGTACTTC
v_gene: TRBV7-9; j_gene: TRBJ1-6; d_gene: NA; CDR3aa: CASSLAGFNSPLHF; CDR3nt: TGTGCCAGCAGCTTGGCAGGGTTTAATTCACCCCTCCACTTT
v_gene: TRBV5-1; j_gene: TRBJ2-5; d_gene: NA; CDR3aa: CASSLDLGGLGTQYF; CDR3nt: TGCGCCAGCAGCTTGGACCTCGGGGGGCTCGGGACCCAGTACTTC
v_gene: TRBV7-9; j_gene: TRBJ1-2; d_gene: TRBD1; CDR3aa: CASSQTGGPYGYTF; CDR3nt: TGTGCCAGCAGCCAGACAGGGGGCCCCTATGGCTACACCTTC
v_gene: TRBV12-2; j_gene: TRBJ1-4; d_gene: NA; CDR3aa: CASRFRAGGPYRTNEKLFF; CDR3nt: TGTGCAAGTCGCTTTAGGGCAGGGGGCCCCTATCGAACTAATGAAAAACTGTTTTTT
v_gene: TRBV30; j_gene: TRBJ1-1; d_gene: NA; CDR3aa: CAWSRGQKNTEAFF; CDR3nt: TGTGCCTGGAGTCGCGGACAGAAGAACACTGAAGCTTTCTTT
v_gene: TRBV30; j_gene: TRBJ2-7; d_gene: TRBD1; CDR3aa: CAWDRGSLYEQYF; CDR3nt: TGTGCCTGGGACAGGGGGAGCCTCTACGAGCAGTACTTC
v_gene: TRBV12-5; j_gene: TRBJ2-3; d_gene: NA; CDR3aa: CASGLGVRDTQYF; CDR3nt: TGTGCTAGTGGTTTGGGCGTGCGGGATACGCAGTATTTT
v_gene: TRBV7-2; j_gene: TRBJ1-5; d_gene: TRBD1; CDR3aa: CASSSRQGAYQPQHF; CDR3nt: TGTGCCAGCAGCTCCCGACAGGGTGCTTATCAGCCCCAGCATTTT
v_gene: TRBV6-5; j_gene: TRBJ1-1; d_gene: NA; CDR3aa: CASSYSNIVNTEAFF; CDR3nt: TGTGCCAGCAGTTACTCGAATATAGTGAACACTGAAGCTTTCTTT
v_gene: TRBV21-1; j_gene: TRBJ2-7; d_gene: NA; CDR3aa: CASGGSPYEQYF; CDR3nt: TGTGCCAGCGGCGGGAGCCCCTACGAGCAGTACTTC